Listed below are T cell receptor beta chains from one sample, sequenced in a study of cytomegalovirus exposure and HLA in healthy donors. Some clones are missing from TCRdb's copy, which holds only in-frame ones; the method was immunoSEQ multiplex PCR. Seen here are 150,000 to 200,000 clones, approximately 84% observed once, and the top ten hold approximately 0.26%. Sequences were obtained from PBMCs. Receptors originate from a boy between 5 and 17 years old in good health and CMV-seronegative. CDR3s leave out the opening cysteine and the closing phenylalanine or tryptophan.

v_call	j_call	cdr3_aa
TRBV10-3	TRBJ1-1	AISRQGVNTEAF
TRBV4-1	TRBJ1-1	ASSQAGFQRGKDTEAF
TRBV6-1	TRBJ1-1	ASSEPGKSTEAF
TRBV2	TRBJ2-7	ASSATGGQTYEQY
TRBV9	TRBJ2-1	ASSVLAGGPGNEQF
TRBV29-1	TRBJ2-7	SVGPRRSDEQY
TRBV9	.	ASSEYDGTSGYEQY
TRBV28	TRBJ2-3	ASSLRLGTRDTDTQY
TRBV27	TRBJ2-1	ASSLKGGREQF
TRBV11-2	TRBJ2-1	ASSRGGLAGALSYNEQF
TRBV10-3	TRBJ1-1	AISQNTEAF
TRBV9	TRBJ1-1	ASSVAHRPTGDNTEAF
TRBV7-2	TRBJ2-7	ASSADRGYEQY
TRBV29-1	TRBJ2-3	SVALGQGVADTQY
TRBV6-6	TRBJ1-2	ASNSDGIYGYT
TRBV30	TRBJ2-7	AWSGGFAYEQY
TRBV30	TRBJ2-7	AWQGQIFSYEQY
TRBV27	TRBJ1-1	ASSLYMGGVGAF
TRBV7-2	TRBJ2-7	ASSAGTDLSEQY
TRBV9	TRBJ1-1	ASSGGANTEAF
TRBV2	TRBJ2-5	ASRPDWKTQY
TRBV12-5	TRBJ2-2	ASEDRVGTGELF
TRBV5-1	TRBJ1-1	ASSPQGGARGVF
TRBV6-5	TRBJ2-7	ASSRGTGGGEQY
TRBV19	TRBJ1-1	ASTIQGANTEAF
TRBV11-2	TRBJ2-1	ASSLWLGREGPNEQF
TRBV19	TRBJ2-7	ASSPLAGGSYEQY
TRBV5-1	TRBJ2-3	ASSLFSRGTDTQY
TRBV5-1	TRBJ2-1	ASSLVGLSDEQF
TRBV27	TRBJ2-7	ASSFSGNEQY
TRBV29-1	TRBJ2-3	SVRTSGSSTDTQY
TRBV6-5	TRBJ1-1	ASRRLGVNTEAF
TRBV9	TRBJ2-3	ASSVDSPDTQY
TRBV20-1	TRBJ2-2	SANGVGELF
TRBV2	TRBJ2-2	ASSETGRSTGELF
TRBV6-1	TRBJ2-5	ASSEREFGRKTQY
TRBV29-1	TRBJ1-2	SVTTPGRKGYGYT
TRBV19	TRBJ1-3	ASMQQGVSGNTIY
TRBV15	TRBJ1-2	ATSRDLTGNYGYT
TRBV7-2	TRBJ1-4	ASSDPGGVEKLF